These T cell receptor beta chains were read from a single sample in a study of blood T cell repertoires in COVID-19. Method: immunoSEQ multiplex PCR; TCRdb's copy keeps in-frame clones and lacks some. The repertoire includes some 150,000 clones, approximately 84% of them detected once, and under 4.5% sits in the top ten. The sequencing input was peripheral blood. The receptors shown here come from a woman aged 55-69 years with acute or convalescent COVID-19. Each CDR3 is given without its conserved first and last residue. The D gene is left open where the match is weak.

d_call | j_call | v_call | cdr3_aa
TRBD1 | TRBJ2-7 | TRBV4-1 | ASSQDFRQGREQY
NA | TRBJ1-2 | TRBV19 | ASSLQGNSGRGYT
TRBD2 | TRBJ2-2 | TRBV9 | ASSVGLAANTGELF
TRBD2 | TRBJ2-1 | TRBV9 | ASSVVGTRSYNEQF
TRBD1 | TRBJ1-1 | TRBV2 | ASLRDRGLITEAF
TRBD1 | TRBJ1-2 | TRBV29-1 | SVEPITRTGGNGYT
NA | TRBJ2-7 | TRBV7-2 | ASSLVGAELLGQY
TRBD1 | TRBJ2-2 | TRBV7-3 | ASSFDRGTGELF
NA | TRBJ1-3 | TRBV18 | ASSPDGSSGNTIY
TRBD1 | TRBJ1-1 | TRBV28 | ASRPTGAPNTEAF
NA | TRBJ2-5 | TRBV6-2/TRBV6-3 | ASSWPDQQETQY
NA | TRBJ1-6 | TRBV7-3 | ASSPVGGDYNSPLH
TRBD2 | TRBJ2-7 | TRBV7-7 | ASSSGRASGNEQY
NA | TRBJ2-1 | TRBV7-9 | ASNLIVNEQF
TRBD2 | TRBJ2-7 | TRBV6-1 | ASSLAGVSYEQY